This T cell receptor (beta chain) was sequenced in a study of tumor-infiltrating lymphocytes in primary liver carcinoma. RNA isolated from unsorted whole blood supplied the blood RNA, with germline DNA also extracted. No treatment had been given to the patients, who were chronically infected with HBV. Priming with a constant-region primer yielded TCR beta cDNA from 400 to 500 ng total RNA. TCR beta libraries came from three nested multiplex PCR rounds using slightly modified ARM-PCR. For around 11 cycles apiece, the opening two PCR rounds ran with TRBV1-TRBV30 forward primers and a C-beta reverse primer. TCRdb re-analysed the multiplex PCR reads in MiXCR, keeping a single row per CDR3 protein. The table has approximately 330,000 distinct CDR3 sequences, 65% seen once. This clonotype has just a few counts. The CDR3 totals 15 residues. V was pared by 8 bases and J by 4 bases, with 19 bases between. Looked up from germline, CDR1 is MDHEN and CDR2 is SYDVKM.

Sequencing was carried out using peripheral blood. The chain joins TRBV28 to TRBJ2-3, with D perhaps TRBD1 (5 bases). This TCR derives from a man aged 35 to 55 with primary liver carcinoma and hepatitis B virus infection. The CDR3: CASGTWTTQADTQYF. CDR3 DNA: TGTGCCAGCGGAACCTGGACAACCCAGGCAGATACGCAGTATTTT.